The 18 T cell receptor beta chains below were found in one sample sequenced in a study of human CD8 memory T cell subsets. Sequencing libraries of TCR beta were made by UMI-labeled 5' RACE. For each CDR3 protein, TCRdb gives one entry from its re-call of the 5' RACE reads, without DNA. In total, the table holds 10,000 to 11,000 distinct CDR3 sequences. Sequencing input: CD8+ stem-like memory T cells (TSCM and TCM) sorted from PBMCs. Subset given: stem-like memory CD8 T cells (TSTEM), CCR7+ PD-1- TIGIT-. Receptors were obtained from a human donor in good health.

The chain combines TRBV27 with TRBJ2-5; no DNA is available, so the TRBD2 call from TCRdb remains unchecked. This CDR3 has 16 residues. The germline V gene encodes CDR1 MNHEY and CDR2 SMNVEV (reference sequence). CDR3: CASTLGLAEPQETQYF.

The gene calls are TRBV29-1 and TRBJ2-1; the TCRdb D gene call, TRBD1, has no DNA to confirm it. Germline V CDR1 and CDR2: SQVTM, ANQGSEA. This CDR3 has 16 residues. The CDR3 spells CSVEDPGTSAYNEQFF.

The J gene is TRBJ2-7, the V gene TRBV5-6; TCRdb's D call of TRBD1 is untestable without DNA. The germline CDR1 and CDR2 sequences are SGHDT and YYEEEE. The length of the CDR3 is 12 residues. Here the CDR3 reads CASSGTGYEQYF.

This clonotype ranks as medium-sized in terms of frequency. V usage is TRBV2 and J usage is TRBJ1-1. CDR3 length equals 16 residues. Germline V lookup: CDR1 SNHLY, CDR2 FYNNEI. CDR3 residues: CASSLPEGGMNTEAFF.

This sequence joins TRBV24-1 and TRBJ2-1. Germline CDR1 reads KGHDR; CDR2 reads SFDVKD. This CDR3 region has 15 residues. This CDR3 is CATSDPGLPHNEQFF.

CDR3 sequence: CASSLGTAVDTQYF. V gene TRBV5-1 combines with J gene TRBJ2-3; the TCRdb D gene call, TRBD2, has no DNA to confirm it. Germline V lookup: CDR1 SGHRS, CDR2 YFSETQ. CDR3 length: 14 amino acids.

The chain employs TRBV19 and TRBJ2-1; lacking DNA, the TRBD2 call made by TCRdb goes unchecked. The CDR3 length is 15 residues. The germline V gene encodes CDR1 LNHDA and CDR2 SQIVND (reference sequence). CDR3 amino acids: CASMTSPSSYNEQFF.

V and J are TRBV6-5 and TRBJ1-2. Germline CDR1 is MNHEY and CDR2 is SVGAGI. The CDR3 totals 15 residues. The CDR3 protein is CASSGPVGAGYGYTF.

V gene TRBV5-5 combines with J gene TRBJ1-2. Germline lookup yields CDR1 SGHKS and CDR2 YYEKEE (reference sequence). The CDR3 totals 13 residues. CDR3 loop: CASSLGGPYGYTF.

This clonotype ranks as medium-sized in terms of frequency. The V and J genes are TRBV2 and TRBJ1-1; TCRdb's D call, TRBD1, is unchecked because there is no DNA. The CDR3 loop spans 11 amino acids. In germline, CDR1 is SNHLY, CDR2 FYNNEI. The CDR3 loop is CAVQGVTEAFF.

This chain connects TRBV20-1 to TRBJ2-7; absent DNA, TCRdb's TRBD1 call cannot be checked. From germline, CDR1 is DFQATT and CDR2 SNEGSKA (reference sequence). There are 13 residues in the CDR3. The CDR3 protein is CSARRPDRYEQYF.

The V call is TRBV4-1, the J call TRBJ2-7; TCRdb lists TRBD2, though no DNA is available to test this call. There are 14 residues in the CDR3. The germline V gene encodes CDR1 MGHRA and CDR2 YSYEKL. CDR3 in amino acids: CASSPSGSIGEQYF.

By frequency, this clonotype registers medium-sized. This chain joins TRBV29-1 and TRBJ1-1. Germline CDR1 SQVTM, CDR2 ANQGSEA. This CDR3 spans 13 amino acids. The CDR3 sequence is CSVEDVSHTEAFF.

This clonotype is labeled medium-sized based on frequency. This chain's CDR3 is CSVDGLASQVDHEQFF. The rearrangement links TRBV29-1 to TRBJ2-1; lacking DNA, the TRBD2 call made by TCRdb goes unchecked. The germline V gene has CDR1 SQVTM and CDR2 ANQGSEA. The CDR3 sequence is 16 residues long.

This clonotype is deemed medium-sized by its frequency. The gene calls are TRBV28 and TRBJ1-5. Germline assignment: CDR1 MDHEN and CDR2 SYDVKM. CDR3 size: 18 residues. This CDR3 reads CASSFDREGSYSNQPQHF.

This clonotype counts as medium-sized (0.01 to 0.1%) by frequency. This sequence joins TRBV24-1 and TRBJ1-1. This CDR3 is 17 amino acids long. CDR1 and CDR2 from the germline V gene are KGHDR and SFDVKD. CDR3 loop: CATSEPPKESIYTEAFF.

V and J are TRBV7-3 and TRBJ2-3; TCRdb's D gene call, TRBD2, goes unchecked for lack of DNA. The CDR3 has 14 amino acids. Germline assignment: CDR1 SGHTA and CDR2 FQGTGA. CDR3 region: CASSSSGLTDTQYF.

The chain has TRBV2 and TRBJ2-7; TCRdb gives TRBD2 as the D gene, but with no DNA this cannot be confirmed. This CDR3 has 14 amino acids. The germline V gene has CDR1 SNHLY and CDR2 FYNNEI. CDR3 region: CASRWPAEAYEQYF.